One sample yielded the 21 T cell receptor beta chains listed below, sequenced in a study of molecular identifiers for immune sequencing clone quantification. One entry per CDR3 protein results from TCRdb running MiXCR on the PCR reads. Here the sample spans about half a million distinct CDR3 sequences, about 25% being singletons. The material sequenced was naive CD8+ T cells from blood, with Jurkat cell RNA spiked in. Subset reported: FACS-sorted CD8+CD4-CCR7+CD45RA+ naive T cells. The receptor source for this set is a human donor in good health. Some libraries in this study had Jurkat cell RNA spiked in.

In this sample, this clonotype turned up a few times. The chain is built from TRBV27 and TRBJ2-1, with D perhaps TRBD1 (6 bases). The CDR3 consists of 16 residues. CDR1 is MNHEY, CDR2 SMNVEV, per germline (reference sequence). Between the trimmed V and J ends, which lost 5 bases and 2 bases, there was a span of 16 bases. DNA of the CDR3: TGTGCCAGCAGTGAAATCGGACAGCCTACCTACAATGAGCAGTTCTTC. Its translation is CASSEIGQPTYNEQFF.

This clonotype was seen repeatedly, ten times or more. This chain links TRBV10-3 with TRBJ2-5; D unclear. The CDR3 spans 13 residues. The germline V gene encodes CDR1 ENHRY and CDR2 SYGVKD. V was cut by 0 bases and J by 2 bases, with 4 bases left in between. Here the CDR3 reads CAISESSQETQYF. The DNA for the CDR3 is TGTGCCATCAGTGAGTCGAGTCAAGAGACCCAGTACTTC.

This clonotype was observed a few times. V usage is TRBV27 and J usage is TRBJ2-2; the D call may be TRBD1 or TRBD2 (6 bases each). This CDR3 has 14 residues. Germline loops: CDR1 MNHEY, CDR2 SMNVEV (reference sequence). With 6 bases removed from V and 6 bases from J, the gap between germline ends came to 14 bases. The CDR3 coding sequence is TGTGCCAGCAGGACTATTGGGGGGCCCGGGGAGCTGTTTTTT. Its protein is CASRTIGGPGELFF.

A remark on this clonotype: At one end, the junction sequence differs from germline, possibly due to a read error. The chain employs TRBV20-1 and TRBJ1-5, with D possibly matching TRBD1 (5 bases). The CDR3 loop spans 13 amino acids. From germline, CDR1 is DFQATT and CDR2 SNEGSKA (reference sequence). CDR3 loop: CSAGTPSNRPQHF. As DNA, the CDR3 is TGCAGTGCTGGGACTCCTTCAAATCGGCCCCAGCATTTT.

The table lists this clonotype with a few counts. The gene calls are TRBV30 and TRBJ2-5; no clear D. CDR3 length: 13 amino acids. Per the germline V gene, CDR1 is GTSNPN and CDR2 is SVGIG (reference sequence). V gave up 5 bases and J gave up 1 base, with 11 bases separating them. This chain's CDR3 is CAWSVSLQETQYF. For the CDR3, the DNA is TGTGCCTGGTCGGTGAGCCTCCAAGAGACCCAGTACTTC.

This clonotype was counted only a few times. The chain combines TRBV23-1 with TRBJ2-2; D unclear. TRBV23-1 is labeled an ORF, and its function is uncertain. CDR3 length: 13 amino acids. The V gene lost 7 bases and the J gene lost 1 base, with 7 bases spanning the gap. The CDR3 here is CASTIGNTGELFF. CDR3 sequence (DNA): TGCGCCAGCACCATAGGGAACACCGGGGAGCTGTTTTTT.

CDR3 residues: CASSPGTGSFYEQYF. The CDR3 bases are TGTGCCAGCAGCCCGGGGACAGGGTCCTTTTACGAGCAGTACTTC. This chain uses TRBV3-1 with TRBJ2-7; 9 bases are shared with TRBD1. V shed 4 bases and J 4 bases; nucleotides not matched to a gene: 8. Per germline, CDR1 LGHDT and CDR2 YNNKEL (reference sequence). The CDR3 runs 15 residues.

The chain is built from TRBV7-2 and TRBJ2-3, with 10 bases lining up with TRBD2. V trimming: 0 bases; J trimming: 0 bases; junction bases outside the gene matches: 6. The CDR3 sequence is 18 residues long. Germline V gives CDR1 SGHTA, CDR2 FQGNSA. The CDR3 loop reads CASSLAGTSGASTDTQYF. The DNA of the CDR3 is TGTGCCAGCAGCTTAGCGGGAACTAGCGGGGCTAGCACAGATACGCAGTATTTT.

This clonotype was picked up many times. The rearrangement links TRBV28 to TRBJ2-5; TRBD1 matches 7 bases. V gave up 8 bases and J gave up 4 bases; unmatched junction bases: 13. The CDR3 runs to 15 residues. CDR1 and CDR2 (germline): MDHEN, SYDVKM. The DNA for the CDR3 is TGTGCCAGCTCACCTTACCGACAGGGTGGAGAGACCCAGTACTTC. This gives the protein CASSPYRQGGETQYF.

The chain links TRBV28 to TRBJ2-1; D uncertain. With 1 base removed from V and 2 bases from J, the gap between germline ends came to 9 bases. The V gene's germline CDR1 is MDHEN and CDR2 SYDVKM. CDR3 size: 15 residues. DNA of the CDR3: TGTGCCAGCAGTTTATTGCCTACAGCCTACAATGAGCAGTTCTTC. Protein product: CASSLLPTAYNEQFF.

This clonotype was detected a few times. V and J are TRBV25-1 and TRBJ2-1; D is unclear. Trimming shortened V by 3 bases and J by 10 bases, and 13 bases separated the two germline ends. The CDR3 length is 13 residues. The V gene's germline CDR1 is MGHDK and CDR2 SYGVNS. This CDR3 is CASSDKFYSEQFF. CDR3 coding DNA: TGTGCCAGCAGTGACAAATTTTATTCCGAGCAGTTCTTC. The whole variable domain, remainder taken from reference TRBV25-1 and TRBJ2-1, is EADIYQTPRYLVIGTGKKITLECSQTMGHDKMYWYQQDPGMELHLIHYSYGVNSTEKGDLSSESTVSRIRTEHFPLTLESARPSHTSQYLCASSDKFYSEQFFGPGTRLTVL.

This clonotype was recorded many times. The V gene is TRBV7-8, the J gene TRBJ1-1; D unresolved. Per germline, CDR1 SGHVS and CDR2 FQNEAQ. The V and J ends lost 2 bases and 1 base respectively, with 5 bases between them. The CDR3 spans 13 residues. The CDR3 DNA follows: TGTGCCAGCAGCTTAAAACGGAACACTGAAGCTTTCTTT. It yields the protein CASSLKRNTEAFF.

This clonotype was observed at least ten times. CDR3 sequence (DNA): TGTGCCAGCAGTTATTCTGCAGGGGGTAATCCCTCTGGGGCCAACGTCCTGACTTTC. Its protein is CASSYSAGGNPSGANVLTF. The chain carries TRBV6-5 and TRBJ2-6; 7 bases match TRBD1. Germline V gene sequence: CDR1 MNHEY, CDR2 SVGAGI. The CDR3 extends over 19 amino acids. After removal of 3 bases from V and 0 bases from J, the junction contained 11 bases not matched to a gene.

This chain joins TRBV6-2 or TRBV6-3 and TRBJ2-6; D unresolved. The CDR3 runs 17 residues. V lost 1 base and J 0 bases, leaving 10 bases between the germline ends. From germline, CDR1 is MNHEY and CDR2 SVGEGT. The CDR3: CASSYYRPSSGANVLTF. In nucleotides, the CDR3 is TGTGCCAGCAGTTACTATCGACCCAGCTCTGGGGCCAACGTCCTGACTTTC.

The rearrangement links TRBV28 to TRBJ1-4, with 9 bases lining up with TRBD1. The CDR3 loop spans 16 amino acids. V dropped 4 bases and J dropped 11; count of bases not matched to a gene: 14. Germline assignment: CDR1 MDHEN and CDR2 SYDVKM. The DNA of the CDR3 is TGTGCCAGCAGTTCCCCAATTGGGACAGGGAGTTGGAAACTGTTTTTT. Its protein is CASSSPIGTGSWKLFF.

This clonotype was recorded many times. The CDR3 nucleotides are TGTGCCAGCAGTGAGAATAGCAATCAGCCCCAGCATTTT. It yields the protein CASSENSNQPQHF. The V and J genes are TRBV2 and TRBJ1-5; no reliable D call. V was shortened by 3 bases and J by 0 bases, with 3 bases between the two germline ends. This CDR3 has 13 residues. Germline CDR1 SNHLY, CDR2 FYNNEI.

V usage is TRBV29-1 and J usage is TRBJ2-5; possibly TRBD2 for D (5 bases). This CDR3 contains 15 residues. The V gene lost 3 bases and the J gene lost 5 bases, with 19 bases spanning the gap. From germline, CDR1 is SQVTM and CDR2 ANQGSEA. CDR3 sequence (DNA): TGCAGCGTTGATGGTCCTAGCTTGGGCTCGGAGACCCAGTACTTC. It is translated as CSVDGPSLGSETQYF.

On this clonotype: Germline and junction disagree at one end, which may indicate a read error. The rearrangement joins TRBV20-1 to TRBJ2-2, with D perhaps given as TRBD1 or TRBD2 (5 bases each). The CDR3 has 16 residues. CDR1 and CDR2 from the germline V gene are DFQATT and SNEGSKA (reference sequence). The CDR3 region is CSARDPAGIEAGELVF. CDR3 DNA: TGCAGTGCTAGAGATCCCGCAGGGATAGAGGCCGGGGAGCTGGTTTTT.

As regards this clonotype: A read error is likely, as this CDR3 ends without the conserved phenylalanine or tryptophan. V and J are TRBV7-6 and TRBJ2-5, with TRBD1 as a possible D gene (5 bases). Germline V gene lookup returns CDR1 SGHVS and CDR2 FNYEAQ. Trimming took 2 bases from V and 1 from J, leaving 8 bases between them. This CDR3 has 14 amino acids. CDR3 sequence (DNA): TGTGCCAGCAGCTTACAGGGATCCCAAGAGACCCAGTACTAC. This sequence encodes CASSLQGSQETQYY.

In its sample, this clonotype was seen once. This rearrangement joins TRBV6-1 to TRBJ2-2; the match to TRBD1 covers 7 bases. V shed 2 bases, J shed 4 bases, and the junction held 7 bases outside the gene matches. Germline CDR1 reads MNHNS; CDR2 reads SASEGT. There are 16 residues in the CDR3. The CDR3 coding sequence is TGTGCCAGCAGTGAATTTGGCCAGGGGGTCACCGGGGAGCTGTTTTTT. Residues: CASSEFGQGVTGELFF.

The chain links TRBV7-9 to TRBJ2-5, with TRBD1 matching 7 bases. Germline V gene sequence: CDR1 SEHNR, CDR2 FQNEAQ (reference sequence). J lost 5 bases, V lost 7 bases, and 10 bases had no gene match. The CDR3 spans 14 residues. CDR3 nucleotides: TGTGCCAGCACCCCGCCGACAGGGCCGGAGACCCAGTACTTC. Its protein product is CASTPPTGPETQYF.